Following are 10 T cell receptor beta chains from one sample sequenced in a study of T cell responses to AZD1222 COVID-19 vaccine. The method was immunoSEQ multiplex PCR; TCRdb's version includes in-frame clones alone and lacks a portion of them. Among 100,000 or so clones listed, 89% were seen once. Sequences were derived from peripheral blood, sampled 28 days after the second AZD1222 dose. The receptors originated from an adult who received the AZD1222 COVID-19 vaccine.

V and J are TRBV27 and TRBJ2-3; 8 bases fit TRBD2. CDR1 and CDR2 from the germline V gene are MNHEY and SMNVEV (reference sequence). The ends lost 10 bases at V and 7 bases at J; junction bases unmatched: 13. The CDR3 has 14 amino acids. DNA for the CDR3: TGTGCCACCAAACGGGGGGGGAGCGTCAATACGCAGTATTTT. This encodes CATKRGGSVNTQYF.

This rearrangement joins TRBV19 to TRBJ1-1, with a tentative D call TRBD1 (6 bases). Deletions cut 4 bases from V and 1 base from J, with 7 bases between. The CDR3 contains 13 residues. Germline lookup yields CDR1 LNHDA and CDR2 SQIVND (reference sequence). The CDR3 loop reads CASSRTENTEAFF. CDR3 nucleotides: TGTGCCAGTAGTAGGACAGAGAACACTGAAGCTTTCTTT.

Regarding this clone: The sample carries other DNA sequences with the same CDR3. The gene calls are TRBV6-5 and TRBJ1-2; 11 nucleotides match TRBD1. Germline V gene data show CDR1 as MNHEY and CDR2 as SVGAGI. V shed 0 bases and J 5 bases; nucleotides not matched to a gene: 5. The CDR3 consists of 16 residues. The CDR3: CASSYSRTGGGYGYTF. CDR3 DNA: TGTGCCAGCAGTTACTCTCGGACAGGGGGCGGGTATGGCTACACCTTC.

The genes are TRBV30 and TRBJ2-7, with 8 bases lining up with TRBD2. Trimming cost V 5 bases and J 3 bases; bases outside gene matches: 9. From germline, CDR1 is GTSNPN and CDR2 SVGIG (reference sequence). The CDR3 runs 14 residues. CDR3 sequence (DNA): TGTGCCTGGGAACCCCGGCTAGCGGGCTACGAGCAGTACTTC. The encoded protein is CAWEPRLAGYEQYF.

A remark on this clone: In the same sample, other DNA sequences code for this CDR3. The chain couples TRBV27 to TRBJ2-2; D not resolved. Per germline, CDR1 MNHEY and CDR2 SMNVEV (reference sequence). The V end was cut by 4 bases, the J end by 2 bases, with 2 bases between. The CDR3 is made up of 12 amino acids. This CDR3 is CASSSNTGELFF. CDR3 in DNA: TGTGCCAGCAGTTCTAACACCGGGGAGCTGTTTTTT.

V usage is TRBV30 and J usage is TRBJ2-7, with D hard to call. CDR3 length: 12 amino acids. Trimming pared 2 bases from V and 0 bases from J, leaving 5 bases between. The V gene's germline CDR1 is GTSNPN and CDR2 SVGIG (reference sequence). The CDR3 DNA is TGTGCCTGGAGTCCGGCCTCCTACGAGCAGTACTTC. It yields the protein CAWSPASYEQYF.

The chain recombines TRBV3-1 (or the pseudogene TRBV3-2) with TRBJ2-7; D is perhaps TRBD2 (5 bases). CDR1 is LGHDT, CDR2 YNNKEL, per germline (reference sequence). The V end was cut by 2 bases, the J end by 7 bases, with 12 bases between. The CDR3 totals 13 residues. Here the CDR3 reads CASSQTSGREQYF. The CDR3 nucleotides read TGTGCCAGCAGCCAAACCTCGGGGAGAGAGCAGTACTTC.

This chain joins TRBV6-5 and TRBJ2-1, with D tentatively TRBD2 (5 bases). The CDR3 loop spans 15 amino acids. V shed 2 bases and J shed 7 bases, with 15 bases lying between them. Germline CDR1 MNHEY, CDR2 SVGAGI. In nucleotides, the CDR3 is TGTGCCAGCAGTTACGGGGATAGCGCGATAAATGAGCAGTTCTTC. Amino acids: CASSYGDSAINEQFF.

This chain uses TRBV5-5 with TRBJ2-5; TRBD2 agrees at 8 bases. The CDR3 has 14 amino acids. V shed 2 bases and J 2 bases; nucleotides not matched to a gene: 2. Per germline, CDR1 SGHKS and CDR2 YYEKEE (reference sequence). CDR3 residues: CASSFTSGQETQYF. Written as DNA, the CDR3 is TGTGCCAGCAGCTTCACTAGCGGTCAAGAGACCCAGTACTTC.

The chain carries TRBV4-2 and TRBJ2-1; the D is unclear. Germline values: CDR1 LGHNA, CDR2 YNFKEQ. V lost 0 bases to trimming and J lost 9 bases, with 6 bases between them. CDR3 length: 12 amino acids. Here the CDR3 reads CASSQESSEQFF. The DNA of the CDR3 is TGTGCCAGCAGCCAAGAATCTAGTGAGCAGTTCTTC.